A selection of T cell receptor beta chains follows, all from one sample in a study of CD8 T cells in ankylosing spondylitis. In TCRdb, the 5' RACE reads were re-called with MiXCR into one record per CDR3 protein. In the table there are 450,000 or so distinct CDR3 sequences, 25% to 30% of which are singletons. The sample comprised blood, either unsorted or a sorted T cell fraction (not recorded which). The receptors here all came from a male donor with ankylosing spondylitis. Both conserved end residues are part of each CDR3. A D gene is named only where the DNA matches it firmly. Clone size is stated in some rows and not others, as once, few, many or a class when expanded.

TRBV20-1	.	TRBJ2-1	.	CSAPQPGRDEQFF	TGCAGTGCTCCGCAGCCGGGACGGGATGAGCAGTTCTTC
TRBV20-1	.	TRBJ2-1	.	CSAIDRPNEQFF	TGCAGTGCCATCGACAGGCCTAATGAGCAGTTCTTC
TRBV27	.	TRBJ1-6	.	CASSLRLLNSPLHF	TGTGCCAGCAGTTTAAGACTTCTCAATTCACCCCTCCACTTT
TRBV29-1	few	TRBJ2-1	TRBD2	CSVLGGRGYNEQFF	TGCAGCGTTTTAGGCGGGAGGGGCTATAATGAGCAGTTCTTC
TRBV12-3/TRBV12-4	.	TRBJ1-5	.	CASSAAGWSQHF	TGTGCCAGCAGTGCGGCAGGGTGGTCCCAGCATTTT
TRBV11-3	.	TRBJ2-3	TRBD2	CASSLDGSGGDTQYF	TGTGCCAGCAGCTTAGATGGCTCGGGGGGAGATACGCAGTATTTT
TRBV5-1	few	TRBJ2-2	.	CASSLDSYGELFF	TGCGCCAGCAGCTTGGATTCCTACGGGGAGCTGTTTTTT
TRBV5-1	.	TRBJ2-1	.	CASSFGGSAVSYNEQFF	TGCGCCAGCAGCTTTGGTGGGTCCGCGGTATCCTACAATGAGCAGTTCTTC
TRBV5-1	many	TRBJ2-1	.	CASSLEGSEAYNEQFF	TGCGCCAGCAGCCTGGAAGGGTCGGAGGCCTACAATGAGCAGTTCTTC
TRBV7-8	few	TRBJ2-5	.	CASSLSGGSGTSHGTQYF	TGTGCCAGCAGCCTCTCAGGTGGTAGCGGAACCTCACACGGGACCCAGTACTTC
TRBV9	few	TRBJ1-2	.	CASSVIQAQVGYTF	TGTGCCAGCAGCGTTATACAGGCCCAGGTGGGCTACACCTTC
TRBV5-1	.	TRBJ2-5	.	CASSVGQPQETQYF	TGCGCCAGCAGCGTGGGGCAGCCACAAGAGACCCAGTACTTC
TRBV20-1	.	TRBJ2-5	TRBD2	CSATHSGSRRETQYF	TGCAGTGCTACTCATAGCGGGAGTAGGCGAGAGACCCAGTACTTC
TRBV7-7	.	TRBJ2-5	.	CASSPGSYQETQYF	TGTGCCAGCAGCCCGGGATCGTACCAAGAGACCCAGTACTTC
TRBV2	once	TRBJ2-7	.	CASRKDDSEYEQYF	TGTGCCAGCAGAAAGGACGATTCGGAATACGAGCAGTACTTC
TRBV20-1	.	TRBJ1-2	TRBD1	CSAKPGQSIGYTF	TGCAGTGCTAAACCGGGACAGAGCATTGGCTACACCTTC
TRBV2	.	TRBJ2-7	.	CAINTDYEQYF	TGTGCCATAAATACCGACTACGAGCAGTACTTC
TRBV7-2	.	TRBJ1-2	TRBD1	CASSPQGQGVSGYTF	TGTGCCAGCAGCCCCCAGGGACAGGGGGTGAGCGGCTACACCTTC
TRBV10-3	.	TRBJ2-5	TRBD1	CAISESAGGRETQYF	TGTGCCATCAGTGAGTCGGCAGGGGGTAGAGAGACCCAGTACTTC
TRBV2	few	TRBJ2-2	TRBD2	CASRGLAGRTGELFF	TGTGCCAGCAGGGGACTAGCAGGGAGAACCGGGGAGCTGTTTTTT
TRBV20-1	.	TRBJ2-7	.	CSASYGGSSYEQYF	TGCAGTGCGTCATACGGGGGCAGCTCCTACGAGCAGTACTTC
TRBV7-9	few	TRBJ1-1	TRBD1	CASDERQGFTEAFF	TGTGCCAGCGATGAGCGACAGGGGTTCACTGAAGCTTTCTTT